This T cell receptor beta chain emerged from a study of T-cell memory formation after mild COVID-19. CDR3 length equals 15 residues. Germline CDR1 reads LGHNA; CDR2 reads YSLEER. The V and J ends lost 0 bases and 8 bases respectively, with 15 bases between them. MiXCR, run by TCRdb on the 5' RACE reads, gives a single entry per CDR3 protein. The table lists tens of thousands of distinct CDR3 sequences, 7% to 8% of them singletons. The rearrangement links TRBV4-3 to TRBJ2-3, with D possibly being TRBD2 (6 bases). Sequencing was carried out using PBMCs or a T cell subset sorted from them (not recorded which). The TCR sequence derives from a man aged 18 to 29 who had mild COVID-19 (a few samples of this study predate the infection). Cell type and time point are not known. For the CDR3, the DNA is TGCGCCAGCAGCCAAGATGAGGGCCACGGGGGTACGCAGTATTTT. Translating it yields CASSQDEGHGGTQYF.